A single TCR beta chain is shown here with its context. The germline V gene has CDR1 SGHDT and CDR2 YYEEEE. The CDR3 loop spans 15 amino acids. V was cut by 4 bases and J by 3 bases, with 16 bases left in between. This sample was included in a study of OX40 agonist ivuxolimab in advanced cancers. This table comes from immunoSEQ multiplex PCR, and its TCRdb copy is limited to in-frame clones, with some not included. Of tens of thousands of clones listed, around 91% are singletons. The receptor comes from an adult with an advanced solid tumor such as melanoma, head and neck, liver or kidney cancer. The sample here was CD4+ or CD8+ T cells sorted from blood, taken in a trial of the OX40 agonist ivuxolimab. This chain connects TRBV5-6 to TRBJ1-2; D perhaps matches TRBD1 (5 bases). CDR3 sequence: CASSPAIRDYYGYTF. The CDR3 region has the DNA TGTGCCAGCAGCCCGGCCATCCGGGACTACTATGGCTACACCTTC.